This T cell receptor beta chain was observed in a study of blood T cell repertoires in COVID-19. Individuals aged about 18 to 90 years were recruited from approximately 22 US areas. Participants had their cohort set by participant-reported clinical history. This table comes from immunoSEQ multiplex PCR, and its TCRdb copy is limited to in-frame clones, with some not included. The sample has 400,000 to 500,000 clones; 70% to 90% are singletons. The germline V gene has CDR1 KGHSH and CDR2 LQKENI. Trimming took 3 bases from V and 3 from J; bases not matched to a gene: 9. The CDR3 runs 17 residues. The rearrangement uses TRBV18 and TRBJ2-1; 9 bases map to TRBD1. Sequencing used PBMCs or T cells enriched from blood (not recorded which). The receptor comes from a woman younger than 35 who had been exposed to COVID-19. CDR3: CASSPPSGQGFYNEQFF. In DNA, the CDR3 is TGTGCCAGCTCACCTCCCTCGGGACAGGGATTCTACAATGAGCAGTTCTTC.